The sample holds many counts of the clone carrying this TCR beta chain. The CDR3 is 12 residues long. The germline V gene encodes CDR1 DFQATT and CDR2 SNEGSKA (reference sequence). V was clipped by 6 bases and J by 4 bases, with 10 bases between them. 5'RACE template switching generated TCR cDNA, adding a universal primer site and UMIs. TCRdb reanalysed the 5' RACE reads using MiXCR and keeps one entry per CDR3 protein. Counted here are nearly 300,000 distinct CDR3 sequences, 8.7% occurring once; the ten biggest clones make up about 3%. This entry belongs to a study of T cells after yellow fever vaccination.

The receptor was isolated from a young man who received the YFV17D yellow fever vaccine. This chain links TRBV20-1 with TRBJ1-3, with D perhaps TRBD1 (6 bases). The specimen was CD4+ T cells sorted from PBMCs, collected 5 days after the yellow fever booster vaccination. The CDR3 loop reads CSARGSGNTIYF. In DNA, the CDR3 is TGCAGTGCCAGGGGTTCGGGAAACACCATATATTTT.